This T cell receptor beta chain emerged from a study of shared clonotypes between healthy human individuals. Study-wide findings and caveats: Deeper or shallower sequencing was expected to change how clonotypes are shared among donors. In a handful of donors, roughly 5.2% of naive CD4 clonotypes appeared in common.

Regarding this clone: Its antigen is currently unknown.

Every immunoSEQ plate was one replicate of a subset's evenly spread DNA. TCRdb's copy holds only in-frame clones and misses some; the assay was immunoSEQ multiplex PCR. The data contain about 2,200,000 clones, about 92% of them singletons. Naivety among CD8 cells was defined by CD45RO negativity and positive CCR7 selection, thereby excluding terminally differentiated effector memory CD45RA+ cells. The donor cohort consisted entirely of Caucasian adults residing in Nashville, Tennessee. CDR1 and CDR2 (germline): LNHDA, SQIVND (reference sequence). The CDR3 length is 14 residues. The V gene lost 2 bases and the J gene lost 4 bases, with 8 bases spanning the gap.

The sequencing input was naive CD8+ T cells from PBMCs. The TCR was taken from a man aged 18 to 30 in good health. Some clones in this sample may be carry-over from other donors' samples. V usage is TRBV19 and J usage is TRBJ2-2; no definite D call. The CDR3 protein is CASSIYRITGELFF. Here the CDR3 DNA reads TGTGCCAGTAGTATATACCGAATCACCGGGGAGCTGTTTTTT.